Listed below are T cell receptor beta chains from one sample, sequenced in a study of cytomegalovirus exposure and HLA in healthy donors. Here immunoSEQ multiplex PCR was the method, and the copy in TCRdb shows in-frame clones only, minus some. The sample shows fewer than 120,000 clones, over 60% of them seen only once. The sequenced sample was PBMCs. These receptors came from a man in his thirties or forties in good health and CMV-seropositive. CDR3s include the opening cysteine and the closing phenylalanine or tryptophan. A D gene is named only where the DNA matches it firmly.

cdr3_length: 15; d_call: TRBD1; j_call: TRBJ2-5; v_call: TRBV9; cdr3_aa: CASSGDGQGGETQYF
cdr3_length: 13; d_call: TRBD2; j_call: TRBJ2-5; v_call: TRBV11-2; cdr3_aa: CASSFRGGETQYF
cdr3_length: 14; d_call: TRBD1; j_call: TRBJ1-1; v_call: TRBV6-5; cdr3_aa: CASSPGQGNTEAFF
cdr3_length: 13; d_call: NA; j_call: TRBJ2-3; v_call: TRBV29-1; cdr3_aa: CSETGCKTDTQYF
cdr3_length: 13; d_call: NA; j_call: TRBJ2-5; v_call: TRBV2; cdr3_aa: CASSEGRRAGHDF
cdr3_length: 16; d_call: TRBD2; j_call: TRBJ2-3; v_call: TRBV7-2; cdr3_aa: CASSPGLAGPRDTQYF
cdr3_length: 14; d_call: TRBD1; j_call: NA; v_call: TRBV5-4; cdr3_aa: CASSLDRGSYEQYF
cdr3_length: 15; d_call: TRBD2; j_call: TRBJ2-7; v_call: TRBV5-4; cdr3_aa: CAPMLSGGGFYEQYF
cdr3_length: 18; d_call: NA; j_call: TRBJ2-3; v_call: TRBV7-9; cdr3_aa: CASSPMGWLAGNTDTQYF
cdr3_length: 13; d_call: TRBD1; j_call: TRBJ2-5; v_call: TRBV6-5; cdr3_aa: CASSPGQAETQYF
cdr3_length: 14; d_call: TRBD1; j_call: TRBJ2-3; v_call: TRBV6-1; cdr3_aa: CASSEVRGQDTQYF
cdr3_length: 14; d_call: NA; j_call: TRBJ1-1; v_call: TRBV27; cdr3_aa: CASSLAWSSTEAFF
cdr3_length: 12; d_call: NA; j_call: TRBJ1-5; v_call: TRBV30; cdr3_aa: CAWSPGDQPQHF
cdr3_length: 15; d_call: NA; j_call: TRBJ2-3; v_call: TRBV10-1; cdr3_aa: CASSEDRPSTDTQYF
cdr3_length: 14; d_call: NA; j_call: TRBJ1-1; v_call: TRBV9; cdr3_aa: CASSVEGMSTEAFF
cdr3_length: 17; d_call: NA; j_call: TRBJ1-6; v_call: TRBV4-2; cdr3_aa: CASSRGGGGSYNSPLHF
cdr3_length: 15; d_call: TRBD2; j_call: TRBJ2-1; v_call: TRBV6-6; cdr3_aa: CASSLLAGGYNEQFF
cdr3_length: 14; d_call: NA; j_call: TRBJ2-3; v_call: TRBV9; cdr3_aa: CASSVDTGSDTQYF
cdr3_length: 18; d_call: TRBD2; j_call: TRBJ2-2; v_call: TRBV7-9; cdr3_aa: CASSRGLAGVSNTGELFF
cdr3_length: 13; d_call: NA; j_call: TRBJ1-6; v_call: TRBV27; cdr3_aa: CASSLRDYSPLHF
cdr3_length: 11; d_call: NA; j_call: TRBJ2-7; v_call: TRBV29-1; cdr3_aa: CSVATAYEQYF
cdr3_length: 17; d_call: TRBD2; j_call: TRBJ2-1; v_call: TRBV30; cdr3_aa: CAWSVQTSGGAYNEQFF
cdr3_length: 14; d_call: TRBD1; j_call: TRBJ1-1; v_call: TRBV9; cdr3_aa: CASSVGTGGTEAFF
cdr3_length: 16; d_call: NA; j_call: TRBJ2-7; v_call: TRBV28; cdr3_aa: CASSSKPGTENYEQYF
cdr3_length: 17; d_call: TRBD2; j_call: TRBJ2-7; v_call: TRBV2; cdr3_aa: CASSELVAGGISYEQYF
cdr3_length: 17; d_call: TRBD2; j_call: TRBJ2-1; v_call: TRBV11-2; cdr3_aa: CASSLAAGGWSHNEQFF
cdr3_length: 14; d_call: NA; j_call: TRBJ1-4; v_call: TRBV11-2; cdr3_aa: CASSFSGFDEKLFF
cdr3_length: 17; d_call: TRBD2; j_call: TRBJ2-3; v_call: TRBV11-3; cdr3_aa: CASSSATSGGGTDTQYF
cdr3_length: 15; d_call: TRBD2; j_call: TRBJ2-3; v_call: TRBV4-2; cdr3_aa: CASSQGSGSTDTQYF
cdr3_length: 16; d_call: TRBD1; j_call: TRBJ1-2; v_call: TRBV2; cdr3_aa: CASSPVGQALSYGYTF
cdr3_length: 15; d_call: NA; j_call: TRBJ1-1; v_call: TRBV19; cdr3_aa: CASTHGWAVGTEAFF